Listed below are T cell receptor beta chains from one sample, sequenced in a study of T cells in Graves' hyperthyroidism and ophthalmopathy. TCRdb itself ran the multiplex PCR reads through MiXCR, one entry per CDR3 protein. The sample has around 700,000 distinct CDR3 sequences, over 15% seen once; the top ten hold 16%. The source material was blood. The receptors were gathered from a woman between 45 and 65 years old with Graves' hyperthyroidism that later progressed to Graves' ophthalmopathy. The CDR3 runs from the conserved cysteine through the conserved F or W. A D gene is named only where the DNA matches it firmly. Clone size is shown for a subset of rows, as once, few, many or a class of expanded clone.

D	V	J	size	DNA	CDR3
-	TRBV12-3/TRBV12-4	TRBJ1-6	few	TGTGCCAGCAGTCCCCGGAGAGGGGACCGTTTTAATAATTCACCCCTCCACTTT	CASSPRRGDRFNNSPLHF
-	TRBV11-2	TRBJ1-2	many	TGTGCCAGCAGCTTATCCGGGCAAGGGCCCTATGGCTACACCTTC	CASSLSGQGPYGYTF
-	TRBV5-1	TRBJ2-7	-	TGCGCCAGCAGCTTGAACTACGGAGCCTACGAGCAGTACTTC	CASSLNYGAYEQYF
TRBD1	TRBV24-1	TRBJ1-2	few	TGTGCCGCCTCGGACAGGGGCTATGGCTACACCTTC	CAASDRGYGYTF
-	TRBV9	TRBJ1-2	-	TGTGCCAGCAGCGTCGAGAAAGGGAGGAGTACGGGCTACACCTTC	CASSVEKGRSTGYTF
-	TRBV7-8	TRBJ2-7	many	TGTGCCAGCAGCTTAGTAGGAGGCGCCTACGAGCAGTACTTC	CASSLVGGAYEQYF
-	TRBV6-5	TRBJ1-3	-	TGTGCCAGCAGTTACTCGACCGGACACCCCATATATTTT	CASSYSTGHPIYF
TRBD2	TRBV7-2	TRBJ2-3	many	TGTGCCAGCAGTCGAACTAGCGGGGGGAACACAGATACGCAGTATTTT	CASSRTSGGNTDTQYF
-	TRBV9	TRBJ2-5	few	TGTGCCAGCAGCCCCCGTACTACGGAGACCCAGTACTTC	CASSPRTTETQYF
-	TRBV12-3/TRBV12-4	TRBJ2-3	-	TGTGCCAGCAGTTTAGGCTATCCTACATTGTATACGCAGTATTTT	CASSLGYPTLYTQYF
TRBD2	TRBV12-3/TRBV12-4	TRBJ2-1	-	TGTGCCAGCAGGCTAGCGGGGGTCAATGAGCAGTTCTTC	CASRLAGVNEQFF
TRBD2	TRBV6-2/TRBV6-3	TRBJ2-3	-	TGTGCCAGCAGGGCGGGGGGCCGCCGGGAGTATTTT	CASRAGGRREYF
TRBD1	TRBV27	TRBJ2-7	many	TGTGCCAGCAGTACCTCCGGGACAGGGGCCTCCTACGAGCAGTACTTC	CASSTSGTGASYEQYF
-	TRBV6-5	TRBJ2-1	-	TGTGCCAGCAGTTACCTCCCGGAGGGGGGGGGATACTCCTACAATGAGCAGCCCTTC	CASSYLPEGGGYSYNEQPF
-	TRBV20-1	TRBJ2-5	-	TGCAGTGCTAGAGATCTAGGCGTCGGGGAGACCCAGTACTTC	CSARDLGVGETQYF
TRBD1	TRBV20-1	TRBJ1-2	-	TGCAGTGCTAGAAAGACAGGGAACTATGGCTACACCTTC	CSARKTGNYGYTF
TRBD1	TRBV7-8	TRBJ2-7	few	TGTGCCAGCAGCAATAGACAGGGACGCCCCTACGAGCAGTACTTC	CASSNRQGRPYEQYF
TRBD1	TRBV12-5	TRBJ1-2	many	TGTGCTAGTGGTTTGACCTGGACAGGGGTGAAGGCTAACTATGGCTACACCTTC	CASGLTWTGVKANYGYTF
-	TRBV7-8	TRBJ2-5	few	TGTGCCAGCAGCTTAGGGACAGTTAACCAAGAGACCCAGTACTTC	CASSLGTVNQETQYF
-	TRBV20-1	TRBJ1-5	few	TGCAGTGCTAGGGGGTGGGGGGAAGGTCAGCCCCAGCATTTT	CSARGWGEGQPQHF